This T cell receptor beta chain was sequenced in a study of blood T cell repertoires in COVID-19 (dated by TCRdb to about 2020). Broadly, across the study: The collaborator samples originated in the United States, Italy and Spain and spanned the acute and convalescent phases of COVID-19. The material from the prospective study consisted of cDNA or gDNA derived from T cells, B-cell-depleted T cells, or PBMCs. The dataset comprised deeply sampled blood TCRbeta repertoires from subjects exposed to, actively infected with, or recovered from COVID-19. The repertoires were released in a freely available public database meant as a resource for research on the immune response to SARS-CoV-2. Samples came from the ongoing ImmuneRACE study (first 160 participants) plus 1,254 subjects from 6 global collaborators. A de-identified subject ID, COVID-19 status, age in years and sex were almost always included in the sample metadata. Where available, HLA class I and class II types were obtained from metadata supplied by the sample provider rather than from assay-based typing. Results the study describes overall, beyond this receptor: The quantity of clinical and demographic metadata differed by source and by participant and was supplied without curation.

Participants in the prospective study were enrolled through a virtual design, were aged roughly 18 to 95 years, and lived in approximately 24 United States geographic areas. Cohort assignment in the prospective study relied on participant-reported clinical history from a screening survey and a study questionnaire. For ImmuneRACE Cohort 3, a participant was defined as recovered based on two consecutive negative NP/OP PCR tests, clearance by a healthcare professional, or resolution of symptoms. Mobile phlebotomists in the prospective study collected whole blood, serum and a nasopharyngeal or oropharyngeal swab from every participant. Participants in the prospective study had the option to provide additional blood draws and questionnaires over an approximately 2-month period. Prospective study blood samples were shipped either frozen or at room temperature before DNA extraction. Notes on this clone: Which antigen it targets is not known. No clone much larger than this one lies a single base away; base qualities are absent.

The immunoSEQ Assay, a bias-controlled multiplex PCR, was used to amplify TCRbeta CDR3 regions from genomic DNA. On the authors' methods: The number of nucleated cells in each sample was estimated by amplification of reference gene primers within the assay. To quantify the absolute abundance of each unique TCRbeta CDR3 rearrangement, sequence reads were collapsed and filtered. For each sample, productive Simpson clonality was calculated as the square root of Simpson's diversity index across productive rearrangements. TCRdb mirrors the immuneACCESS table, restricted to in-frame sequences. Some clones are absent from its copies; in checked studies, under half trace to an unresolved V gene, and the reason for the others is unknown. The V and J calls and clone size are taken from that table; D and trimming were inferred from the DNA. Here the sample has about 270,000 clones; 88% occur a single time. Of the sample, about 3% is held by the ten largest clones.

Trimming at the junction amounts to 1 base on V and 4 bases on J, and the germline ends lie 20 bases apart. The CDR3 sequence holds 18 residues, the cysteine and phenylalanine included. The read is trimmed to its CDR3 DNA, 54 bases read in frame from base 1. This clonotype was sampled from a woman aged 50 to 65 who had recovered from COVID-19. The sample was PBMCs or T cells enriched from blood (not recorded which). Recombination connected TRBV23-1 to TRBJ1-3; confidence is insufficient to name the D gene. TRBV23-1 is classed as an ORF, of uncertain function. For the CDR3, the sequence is CASSQYVPELCSGNTIYF. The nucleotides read TGCGCCAGCAGTCAATACGTCCCGGAACTATGCTCGGGAAACACCATATATTTT.